This T cell receptor (beta chain) was sequenced during a study of blood T cells in healthy people across ages. For the study at large: About one barcoded beta molecule per two T cells came from capture by template switching.

Findings and caveats of the study: Strong correlation existed between TCR beta diversity and naive T cell percentage.

Using a J-beta primer mix together with a sample-barcoded 5' primer, a second PCR was run for about 6 to 12 cycles. With 12 random nucleotides, a template-switch adaptor tagged each individual cDNA molecule. Each sample yielded at least 3 million CDR3-containing paired-end reads. TCRdb redid the calling of the 5' RACE reads with MiXCR, one entry per CDR3 protein. The table lists about 1.4 million distinct CDR3 sequences, 59% of them singletons. About this clonotype itself: The antigen is unknown. A much bigger clone sits one base away, suggesting this may be a read error.

Germline loops: CDR1 MNHNY, CDR2 SVGAGI (reference sequence). The CDR3 is 12 amino acids. Material: blood. The V and J genes are TRBV6-6 and TRBJ1-2; possible D gene TRBD1, 5 bases. The origin of this receptor is a man younger than 35 in good health. The CDR3 DNA sequence: TGTGCCAGCAGTCCCGGGGGGGATGGCCACACCTTC. Its protein is CASSPGGDGHTF.